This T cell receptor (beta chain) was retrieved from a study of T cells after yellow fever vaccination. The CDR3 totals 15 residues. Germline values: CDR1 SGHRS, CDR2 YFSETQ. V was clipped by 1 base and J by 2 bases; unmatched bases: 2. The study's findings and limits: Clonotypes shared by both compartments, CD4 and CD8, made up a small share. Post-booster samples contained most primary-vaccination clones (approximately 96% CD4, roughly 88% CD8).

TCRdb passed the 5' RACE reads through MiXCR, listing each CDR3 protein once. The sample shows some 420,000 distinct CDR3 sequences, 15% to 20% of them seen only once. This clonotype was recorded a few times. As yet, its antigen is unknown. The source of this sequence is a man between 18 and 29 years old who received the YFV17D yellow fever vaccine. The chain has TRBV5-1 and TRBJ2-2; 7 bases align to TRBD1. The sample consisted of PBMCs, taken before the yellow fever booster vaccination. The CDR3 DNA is TGCGCCAGCAGCTTGACAGGGGAAAACACCGGGGAGCTGTTTTTT. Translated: CASSLTGENTGELFF.